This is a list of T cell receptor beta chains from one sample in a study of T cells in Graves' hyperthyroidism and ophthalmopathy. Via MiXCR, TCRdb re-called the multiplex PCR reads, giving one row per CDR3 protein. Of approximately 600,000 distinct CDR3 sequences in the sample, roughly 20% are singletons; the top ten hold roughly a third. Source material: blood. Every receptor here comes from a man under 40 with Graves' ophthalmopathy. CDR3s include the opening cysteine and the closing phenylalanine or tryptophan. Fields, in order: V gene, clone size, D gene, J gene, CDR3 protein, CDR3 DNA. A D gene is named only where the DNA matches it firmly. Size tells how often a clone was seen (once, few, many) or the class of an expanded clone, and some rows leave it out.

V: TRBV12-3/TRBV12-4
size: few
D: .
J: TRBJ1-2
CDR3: CASSPRSQAGNYGYTF
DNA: TGTGCCAGCAGTCCGAGGAGCCAGGCGGGAAACTATGGCTACACCTTC

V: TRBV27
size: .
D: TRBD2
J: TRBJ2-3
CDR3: CASSGLASNTDTQYF
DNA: TGTGCCAGCAGTGGACTAGCGTCCAACACAGATACGCAGTATTTT

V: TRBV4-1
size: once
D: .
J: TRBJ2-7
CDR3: CASSQGSTYISVSYEQYF
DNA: TGCGCCAGCAGCCAAGGATCTACCTACATCTCCGTCTCCTACGAGCAGTACTTC

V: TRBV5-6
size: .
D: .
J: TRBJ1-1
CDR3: CASRRGGPTEAFF
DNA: TGTGCCAGCCGGAGGGGGGGGCCCACTGAAGCTTTCTTT

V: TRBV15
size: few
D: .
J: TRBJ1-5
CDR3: CATSREQDEPQHF
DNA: TGTGCCACCAGCAGAGAGCAAGACGAGCCCCAGCATTTT

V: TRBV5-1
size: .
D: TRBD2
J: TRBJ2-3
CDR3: CASMGLAGLTDTQYF
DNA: TGCGCCAGCATGGGACTAGCGGGACTCACAGATACGCAGTATTTT

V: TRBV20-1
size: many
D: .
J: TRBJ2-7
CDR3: CSARAGKHEQYF
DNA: TGCAGTGCTAGAGCAGGGAAGCACGAGCAGTACTTC

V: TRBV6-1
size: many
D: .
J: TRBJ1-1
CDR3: CASSLDGQTEAFF
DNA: TGTGCCAGCAGCCTCGATGGACAGACTGAAGCTTTCTTT

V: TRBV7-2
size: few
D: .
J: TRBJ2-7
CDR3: CASSLVDSEAGEQYF
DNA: TGTGCCAGCAGCTTAGTGGATAGCGAGGCGGGCGAGCAGTACTTC

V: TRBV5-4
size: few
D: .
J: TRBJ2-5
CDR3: CASSFRWAGTQYF
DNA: TGTGCCAGCAGCTTTCGTTGGGCAGGGACCCAGTACTTC

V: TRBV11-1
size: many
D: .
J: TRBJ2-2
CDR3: CASSSHSGELFF
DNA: TGTGCCAGCAGCTCGCACTCCGGGGAGCTGTTTTTT

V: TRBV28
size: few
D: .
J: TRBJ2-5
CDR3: CASSFGGGWGQETQYF
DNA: TGTGCCAGCAGTTTTGGTGGGGGTTGGGGCCAAGAGACCCAGTACTTC

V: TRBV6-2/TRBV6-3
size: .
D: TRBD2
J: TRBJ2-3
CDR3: CASSYYGLAGVDTQYF
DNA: TGTGCCAGCAGTTACTATGGACTAGCGGGAGTGGATACGCAGTATTTT

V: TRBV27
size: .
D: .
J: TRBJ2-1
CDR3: CAIRRKINEQFF
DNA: TGTGCCATCAGGAGGAAAATCAATGAGCAGTTCTTC

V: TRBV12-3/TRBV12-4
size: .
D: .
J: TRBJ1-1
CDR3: CASSSVPGRRAFF
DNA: TGTGCCAGCAGTTCAGTCCCGGGGCGAAGAGCTTTCTTT

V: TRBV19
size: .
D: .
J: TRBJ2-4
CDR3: CASSFGDPAKNIQYF
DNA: TGTGCCAGTAGTTTTGGGGATCCGGCCAAAAACATTCAGTACTTC

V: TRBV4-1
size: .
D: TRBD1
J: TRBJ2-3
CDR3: CASSQDTRGPNTDTQYF
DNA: TGCGCCAGCAGCCAAGATACAAGGGGGCCCAACACAGATACGCAGTATTTT

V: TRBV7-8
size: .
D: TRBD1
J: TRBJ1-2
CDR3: CASSLGSGGYYGYTF
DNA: TGTGCCAGCAGCTTGGGATCAGGGGGATACTATGGCTACACCTTC

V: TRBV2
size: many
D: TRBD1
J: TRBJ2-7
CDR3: CASSEVGQGAYEQYF
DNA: TGTGCCAGCAGTGAAGTGGGACAGGGGGCCTACGAGCAGTACTTC

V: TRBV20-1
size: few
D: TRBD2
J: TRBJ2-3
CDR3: CSARPGLAGVEDTQYF
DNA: TGCAGTGCTAGACCCGGACTAGCGGGAGTTGAAGATACGCAGTATTTT

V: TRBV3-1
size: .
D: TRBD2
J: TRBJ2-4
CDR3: CASSQRMLAEAKNIQYF
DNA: TGTGCCAGCAGCCAACGTATGCTAGCGGAAGCCAAAAACATTCAGTACTTC

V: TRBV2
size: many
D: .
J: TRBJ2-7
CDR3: CASSEGYSGMSEQYF
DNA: TGTGCCAGCAGTGAAGGATACAGTGGTATGTCCGAGCAGTACTTC

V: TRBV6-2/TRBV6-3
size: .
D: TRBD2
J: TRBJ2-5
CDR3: CATAGEQETQYF
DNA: TGTGCCACCGCGGGGGAACAAGAGACCCAGTACTTC

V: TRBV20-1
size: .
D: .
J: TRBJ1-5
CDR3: CSARGGHRDQPQHF
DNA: TGCAGTGCTAGAGGGGGGCACCGAGATCAGCCCCAGCATTTT

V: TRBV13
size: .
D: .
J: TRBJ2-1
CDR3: CASIGGGGSYNEQFF
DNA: TGTGCCAGCATTGGGGGAGGAGGCTCCTACAATGAGCAGTTCTTC